The clone carrying this T cell receptor (beta chain) appeared a few times. Its antigen is not known. MiXCR, run by TCRdb on the RACE reads, gives a single entry per CDR3 protein. The table has fewer than 400,000 distinct CDR3 sequences, 5.5% to 8% seen once. The entry originates in a study of human T cells and chemical hapten exposure. Regarding the study as a whole: Versus controls, expanded TCRs had significantly more large CDR3 similarity clusters.

This CDR3 region has 13 residues. With 1 base removed from V and 2 bases from J, the gap between germline ends came to 4 bases. In germline, CDR1 is MGHRA, CDR2 YSYEKL. Time point noted: patch test 1, 2 weeks after DPC sensitization. Treatment of the sample: therapeutic diphenylcyclopropenone sensitization with weekly scalp DPC. The input for sequencing was whole blood, taken in connection with sensitization to the hapten diphenylcyclopropenone (DPC). The TCR sequence derives from a woman aged 18 to 35 with alopecia areata. Some clones in this sample may be carry-over from other donors' samples. This chain connects TRBV4-1 to TRBJ2-3, with D unresolved. The CDR3, as DNA: TGCGCCAGCAGCCAAGTCTTCACAGATACGCAGTATTTT. Translated: CASSQVFTDTQYF.